A selection of T cell receptor beta chains follows, all from one sample in a study of blood T cell repertoires in COVID-19. This table comes from immunoSEQ multiplex PCR, and its TCRdb copy is limited to in-frame clones, with some not included. The sample has more than 95,000 clones; almost 70% are singletons. Material for sequencing was peripheral blood. Receptor source: a woman in her sixties or seventies with acute or convalescent COVID-19. Both conserved end residues are part of each CDR3. The D gene is left open where the match is weak. Some rows mark clone size as missing; the rest say once, few, many or name a class of expanded clone.

>TRBJ2-5|NA|NA|15|TRBV15
CATSRDSQVQETQYF
TGTGCCACCAGCAGAGATTCACAGGTCCAAGAGACCCAGTACTTC
>TRBJ2-5|TRBD1|NA|13|TRBV29-1
CSVRTGDQETQYF
TGCAGCGTTCGGACAGGGGATCAAGAGACCCAGTACTTC
>TRBJ2-3|TRBD2|few|15|TRBV30
CAWSPGLAEGDTQYF
TGTGCCTGGAGCCCGGGACTAGCGGAGGGGGATACGCAGTATTTT
>TRBJ1-2|TRBD1|NA|14|TRBV7-2
CASSPGQGAGGYTF
TGTGCCAGCAGCCCCGGACAGGGGGCAGGAGGCTACACCTTC
>TRBJ2-2|NA|NA|12|TRBV19
CASSFLTGELFF
TGTGCCAGTAGTTTCCTAACCGGGGAGCTGTTTTTT
>TRBJ2-2|NA|NA|16|TRBV5-1
CASSLQGSSNTGELFF
TGCGCCAGCAGCCTACAGGGTAGCTCGAACACCGGGGAGCTGTTTTTT
>TRBJ1-5|TRBD1|NA|15|TRBV24-1
CATRDRTGGNQPQHF
TGTGCCACCAGGGACCGGACAGGGGGCAATCAGCCCCAGCATTTT
>TRBJ1-4|NA|NA|14|TRBV7-2
CASSGGGANEKLFF
TGTGCCAGCAGCGGCGGGGGGGCTAATGAAAAACTGTTTTTT
>TRBJ1-6|NA|NA|11|TRBV28
CASSMASALHF
TGTGCCAGCAGTATGGCCTCCGCCCTCCACTTT
>TRBJ1-6|NA|once|15|TRBV7-2
CASSQLEGRTSPLHF
TGTGCCAGCAGCCAGCTGGAGGGTAGGACTTCACCCCTCCACTTT
>TRBJ1-1|TRBD1|NA|15|TRBV11-2
CASSLDRGGRAEAFF
TGTGCCAGCAGCCTGGACAGGGGCGGAAGGGCTGAAGCTTTCTTT
>TRBJ2-1|TRBD2|NA|15|TRBV10-1
CASSGTSGSRNEQFF
TGCGCCAGCAGTGGGACTAGCGGGAGCCGGAATGAGCAGTTCTTC
>TRBJ1-2|TRBD1|NA|15|TRBV19
CASSLGTGRNYGYTF
TGTGCCAGTAGTTTGGGGACAGGGAGAAACTATGGCTACACCTTC
>TRBJ2-1|NA|NA|15|TRBV6-1
CASSDLSRSYNEQFF
TGTGCCAGCAGTGACCTCTCCCGCTCCTACAATGAGCAGTTCTTC